Below are 22 T cell receptor beta chains sequenced from a single sample in a study of blood T cells in healthy people across ages. For the second PCR, which ran for about 7 to 11 cycles, a sample-barcoded 5' primer and a J-beta primer mix were used. Each CDR3 protein is one row after TCRdb ran MiXCR on the 5' RACE reads. The sample consists of approximately 940,000 distinct CDR3 sequences, roughly 52% of them appearing once. What was sequenced was blood. The receptors were sampled from a man aged 25 to 40 in good health.

The chain links TRBV9 to TRBJ2-2; 11 bases match TRBD1. The trim removed 3 bases at V and 5 bases at J, leaving 3 bases unmatched. The CDR3 runs to 15 residues. Germline V gene sequence: CDR1 SGDLS, CDR2 YYNGEE. Written as DNA, the CDR3 is TGTGCCAGCAGCGCCGGGACAGGGGGAACCGGGGAGCTGTTTTTT. It encodes CASSAGTGGTGELFF.

The V and J genes are TRBV4-1 and TRBJ1-5, with 11 bases that match TRBD1. Germline CDR1 reads MGHRA; CDR2 reads YSYEKL. V shed 3 bases, J shed 2 bases, and the junction held 3 bases outside the gene matches. The length of the CDR3 is 16 residues. The CDR3: CASSHPGQGGNQPQHF. Written as DNA, the CDR3 is TGCGCCAGCAGCCACCCGGGACAGGGGGGCAATCAGCCCCAGCATTTT.

V is TRBV27 and J is TRBJ1-5, with 8 nucleotides matching TRBD1. Germline V gene data show CDR1 as MNHEY and CDR2 as SMNVEV (reference sequence). The CDR3 is made up of 14 amino acids. With V trimmed by 6 bases and J by 2 bases, 3 bases remained unmatched. This CDR3 reads CASRRGQGNQPQHF. In DNA form, the CDR3 reads TGTGCCAGCAGGCGGGGACAGGGCAATCAGCCCCAGCATTTT.

The table lists this clonotype with a few counts. The rearrangement links TRBV7-9 to TRBJ1-2; D unclear. V gave up 5 bases and J gave up 2 bases, with 12 bases separating them. Germline V gene data show CDR1 as SEHNR and CDR2 as FQNEAQ (reference sequence). The CDR3 covers 14 residues. The CDR3 spells CASSLPGDNYGYTF. DNA of the CDR3: TGTGCCAGCAGCCTACCCGGTGACAACTATGGCTACACCTTC.

This clonotype was counted a few times. The V gene is TRBV7-3, the J gene TRBJ1-2; weak D call: TRBD1 (5 bases). Trimming removed 2 bases at V and 7 bases at J, with 11 bases between. CDR3 size: 13 residues. CDR1 and CDR2 (germline): SGHTA, FQGTGA. CDR3 in amino acids: CASSLVQGLGYTF. The DNA of the CDR3 is TGTGCCAGCAGCTTAGTGCAGGGCCTTGGCTACACCTTC.

This clonotype was counted between two and nine times. V gene TRBV2 combines with J gene TRBJ2-7; D may match TRBD1 or TRBD2 (5 bases each). The germline CDR1 and CDR2 sequences are SNHLY and FYNNEI. This CDR3 has 15 residues. Trimming removed 2 bases at V and 0 bases at J, with 11 bases between. In DNA, the CDR3 is TGTGCCAGCAGTGAAATGGGACGAAGCTCCTACGAGCAGTACTTC. This gives the protein CASSEMGRSSYEQYF.

This chain joins TRBV21-1 and TRBJ2-5; the table assigns TRBD1, which was not confirmed against the DNA. TRBV21-1 is classified as a pseudogene. This CDR3 has 16 residues. The CDR3 spells CASSKMTGLREETQYF. DNA of the CDR3: TGTGCCAGCAGCAAAATGACAGGCTTAAGAGAAGAGACCCAGTACTTC.

This clonotype showed up just a few times. The chain employs TRBV25-1 and TRBJ1-1; D is possibly TRBD1 (6 bases). V was trimmed by 0 bases and J by 4 bases, leaving 15 bases between them. Germline V gene data show CDR1 as MGHDK and CDR2 as SYGVNS. The CDR3 has 16 amino acids. As DNA, the CDR3 is TGTGCCAGCAGTGAATACGAAGGGGGTCAGGGCACTGAAGCTTTCTTT. Protein sequence: CASSEYEGGQGTEAFF. Full variable domain (remainder filled in from reference TRBV25-1 and TRBJ1-1): EADIYQTPRYLVIGTGKKITLECSQTMGHDKMYWYQQDPGMELHLIHYSYGVNSTEKGDLSSESTVSRIRTEHFPLTLESARPSHTSQYLCASSEYEGGQGTEAFFGQGTRLTVV.

The chain combines TRBV4-1 with TRBJ1-1; weak D call: TRBD1 (5 bases). The CDR3 extends over 16 amino acids. Looked up from germline, CDR1 is MGHRA and CDR2 is YSYEKL. V dropped 5 bases and J dropped 2 bases, with 18 bases sitting between them. DNA for the CDR3: TGCGCCAGCAGCATGCCCCGGGACGGACTAAACACTGAAGCTTTCTTT. Encoded protein: CASSMPRDGLNTEAFF.

This clonotype has just a few counts. This sequence joins TRBV28 and TRBJ1-2; D uncertain. V was cut by 8 bases and J by 5 bases, with 15 bases left in between. CDR1 is MDHEN, CDR2 SYDVKM, per germline. The CDR3 totals 13 residues. This chain's CDR3 is CASRPGTQYGYTF. The CDR3 DNA reads TGTGCCAGCCGCCCGGGCACCCAGTATGGCTACACCTTC.

This clonotype was counted ten times or more. This rearrangement joins TRBV12-5 to TRBJ2-3; D not resolved. Looked up from germline, CDR1 is LGHNT and CDR2 is FRNRAP. The CDR3 consists of 13 residues. V was cut by 1 base and J by 5 bases, with 7 bases left in between. The CDR3 loop reads CASGLGLEDTQYF. CDR3 nucleotides: TGTGCTAGTGGTTTGGGACTCGAAGATACGCAGTATTTT.

The chain combines TRBV28 with TRBJ1-1; D is unclear. The V end was cut by 2 bases, the J end by 0 bases, with 4 bases between. There are 13 residues in the CDR3. Germline assignment: CDR1 MDHEN and CDR2 SYDVKM. The CDR3 bases are TGTGCCAGCAGTTTAATTTTGAACACTGAAGCTTTCTTT. It specifies CASSLILNTEAFF.

This clonotype was observed a few times. This sequence joins TRBV9 and TRBJ2-7; D perhaps matches TRBD1 (6 bases). The CDR3 is 14 residues long. V dropped 4 bases and J dropped 1 base, with 12 bases sitting between them. Per the germline V gene, CDR1 is SGDLS and CDR2 is YYNGEE. This CDR3 is CASSTRQVSYEQYF. In nucleotides, the CDR3 is TGTGCCAGCAGCACTCGACAGGTGTCCTACGAGCAGTACTTC. Full variable domain (outside the CDR3, taken from reference TRBV9 and TRBJ2-7): DSGVTQTPKHLITATGQRVTLRCSPRSGDLSVYWYQQSLDQGLQFLIQYYNGEERAKGNILERFSAQQFPDLHSELNLSSLELGDSALYFCASSTRQVSYEQYFGPGTRLTVT.

The V and J genes are TRBV28 and TRBJ1-5; D is possibly TRBD1 (5 bases). This CDR3 is built from 20 residues. V was cut by 6 bases and J by 3 bases, with 30 bases left in between. In germline, CDR1 is MDHEN, CDR2 SYDVKM. In nucleotides, the CDR3 is TGTGCCAGCAGCTATAGACGATTGGTCGACAGACCAACCACCAATCAGCCCCAGCATTTT. Translated, it gives CASSYRRLVDRPTTNQPQHF. Combining the CDR3 with reference TRBV28 and TRBJ1-5 gives the whole variable domain DVKVTQSSRYLVKRTGEKVFLECVQDMDHENMFWYRQDPGLGLRLIYFSYDVKMKEKGDIPEGYSVSREKKERFSLILESASTNQTSMYLCASSYRRLVDRPTTNQPQHFGDGTRLSIL.

The chain employs TRBV28 and TRBJ2-1; 9 bases line up with TRBD1. V gave up 6 bases and J gave up 6 bases; unmatched junction bases: 9. Germline V CDR1 and CDR2: MDHEN, SYDVKM. The CDR3 is 15 amino acids. DNA for the CDR3: TGTGCCAGCAGCCGAACGGGACAGGGTCGCAATGAGCAGTTCTTC. Its protein is CASSRTGQGRNEQFF.

The rearrangement links TRBV9 to TRBJ2-6; D perhaps matches TRBD1 (6 bases). CDR3 length: 18 residues. Germline values: CDR1 SGDLS, CDR2 YYNGEE. Trimming left V 4 bases short and J 0 bases short, with 17 bases between. The CDR3 coding sequence is TGTGCCAGCAGCTTTCGACAGGAACCTCGCTCTGGGGCCAACGTCCTGACTTTC. Protein sequence: CASSFRQEPRSGANVLTF.

This clonotype was observed a few times. The chain is built from TRBV20-1 and TRBJ1-6; D gene ambiguous. The V gene lost 3 bases and the J gene lost 1 base, with 10 bases spanning the gap. This CDR3 contains 15 residues. Germline assignment: CDR1 DFQATT and CDR2 SNEGSKA (reference sequence). Here the CDR3 reads CSARTEISYNSPLHF. The CDR3 nucleotides are TGCAGTGCTAGGACCGAGATATCCTATAATTCACCCCTCCACTTT.

V is TRBV28 and J is TRBJ1-2; possible D gene TRBD1, 6 bases. CDR1 MDHEN and CDR2 SYDVKM come from the germline V gene. Trimming removed 4 bases from V and 0 bases from J, with 12 bases in between. There are 15 residues in the CDR3. In DNA, the CDR3 is TGTGCCAGCAGTTCCCCGGACAGCCCTAACTATGGCTACACCTTC. Protein product: CASSSPDSPNYGYTF.

The chain joins TRBV2 to TRBJ1-2; 9 bases are a match to TRBD1. With V trimmed by 7 bases and J by 8 bases, 11 bases remained unmatched. This CDR3 contains 14 residues. Per germline, CDR1 SNHLY and CDR2 FYNNEI. The CDR3 nucleotides read TGTGCCAGCACCTCCGGGACAGGGAGGAAAGGCTACACCTTC. It is translated as CASTSGTGRKGYTF.

This clonotype was recorded a few times. The chain carries TRBV12-3 or TRBV12-4 and TRBJ2-1, with 12 bases identical to TRBD2. The CDR3 runs to 14 residues. Unmatched junction bases numbered 4, after V lost 6 bases and J lost 7 bases. CDR3 nucleotides: TGTGCCAGCAGATGGACTAGCGGGGTGAATGAGCAGTTCTTC. It is translated as CASRWTSGVNEQFF.

The sample holds a few counts of this clonotype. This chain joins TRBV28 and TRBJ2-5; the D call may be TRBD1 or TRBD2 (5 bases each). The CDR3 is 14 residues long. V shed 3 bases and J shed 1 base, with 9 bases lying between them. Germline V lookup: CDR1 MDHEN, CDR2 SYDVKM. CDR3 DNA sequence: TGTGCCAGCAGTTTGCCAGGGACCCAAGAGACCCAGTACTTC. Protein product: CASSLPGTQETQYF.

V is TRBV20-1 and J is TRBJ2-7; D might be TRBD1 (6 bases). V was pared by 4 bases and J by 0 bases, with 16 bases between. CDR3 length: 15 residues. Per germline, CDR1 DFQATT and CDR2 SNEGSKA (reference sequence). The CDR3 DNA reads as TGCAGTGCTACAAACACCGGGACAAACTCCTACGAGCAGTACTTC. Protein sequence: CSATNTGTNSYEQYF.